These 17 T cell receptor beta chains were all obtained from the same sample, sequenced in a study of T cell repertoires in cytomegalovirus infection (dated by TCRdb to between 2018 and 2021). TCRdb shows the sequencer as Illumina HiSeq 1500. TCRdb itself trimmed the public reads at Q25 with fastp, ran MiXCR and retained productive beta chains. All rows with the same CDR3 protein become a single entry with the most common DNA and genes. The table for this sample lists about 130,000 distinct CDR3 sequences; roughly 25% of them were counted only once. 30% to 40% of the sample comes from the top ten. For these receptors, no antigen is known. Input material: PBMCs, sequenced either directly or after in vitro stimulation (not recorded which). Receptor source: a human donor in good health (CMV status not recorded). Some clones in this sample may be carry-over from other donors' samples.

This clonotype showed up many times. The chain uses TRBV7-2 and TRBJ2-7, with 8 bases identical to TRBD2. J was trimmed by 2 bases and V by 3 bases; bases with no gene match: 6. This CDR3 spans 15 amino acids. Germline CDR1 is SGHTA and CDR2 is FQGNSA. The CDR3 region has the DNA TGTGCCAGCAGCTTCGGGACTAGGGCCACCTACGAGCAGTACTTC. Its translation is CASSFGTRATYEQYF.

This clonotype appeared a few times. The chain couples TRBV7-2 to TRBJ2-3; weak D call: TRBD2 (5 bases). Germline values: CDR1 SGHTA, CDR2 FQGNSA. Between the trimmed V and J ends, which lost 2 bases and 1 base, there was a span of 10 bases. The CDR3 spans 15 residues. CDR3 protein: CASSLSSDRTDTQYF. Written as DNA, the CDR3 is TGTGCCAGCAGCTTAAGTAGCGACCGCACAGATACGCAGTATTTT.

The chain recombines TRBV7-9 with TRBJ2-7; the D gene could be TRBD1 or TRBD2 (5 bases each). V was clipped by 5 bases and J by 5 bases, with 13 bases between them. The CDR3 is 13 amino acids. Germline-derived CDR1 and CDR2 are SEHNR and FQNEAQ (reference sequence). This CDR3 is CASSGDGPNEQYF. The CDR3 region has the DNA TGTGCCAGCAGCGGGGACGGTCCAAACGAGCAGTACTTC. Drawing the rest from reference TRBV7-9 and TRBJ2-7, the complete variable domain is DTGVSQNPRHKITKRGQNVTFRCDPISEHNRLYWYRQTLGQGPEFLTYFQNEAQLEKSRLLSDRFSAERPKGSFSTLEIQRTEQGDSAMYLCASSGDGPNEQYFGPGTRLTVT.

The chain employs TRBV6-1 and TRBJ2-7; D gene uncertain. The V gene lost 3 bases and the J gene lost 4 bases, with 10 bases spanning the gap. Germline lookup yields CDR1 MNHNS and CDR2 SASEGT. CDR3 size: 13 residues. The CDR3 reads CASSEAAHYEQYV. CDR3 sequence (DNA): TGTGCCAGCAGTGAGGCGGCTCATTACGAGCAGTACGTC.

The chain employs TRBV24-1 and TRBJ1-3; D call uncertain. The CDR3 loop spans 14 amino acids. Trimming shortened V by 3 bases and J by 4 bases, and 9 bases separated the two germline ends. The germline gives CDR1 KGHDR, CDR2 SFDVKD. The CDR3 loop reads CATSDTGYGNTIYF. The CDR3 bases are TGTGCCACCAGTGATACCGGATACGGAAACACCATATATTTT.

This clonotype was picked up many times. This chain connects TRBV5-1 to TRBJ2-5, with 7 bases matching TRBD2. The CDR3 contains 14 residues. Trimming removed 0 bases from V and 5 bases from J; junction bases left unmatched: 4. Looked up from germline, CDR1 is SGHRS and CDR2 is YFSETQ. Here the CDR3 DNA reads TGCGCCAGCAGCTTGGGTCGCGGGAGCGAGACCCAGTACTTC. It codes for CASSLGRGSETQYF.

This clonotype has just a few counts. The chain uses TRBV25-1 and TRBJ2-5; unclear D gene. Germline V lookup: CDR1 MGHDK, CDR2 SYGVNS. Trimming pared 10 bases from V and 7 bases from J, leaving 10 bases between. The CDR3 has 10 residues. As DNA, the CDR3 is TGTGCCACGGCCCTAGGGACCCAGTACTTC. Its protein is CATALGTQYF.

In its sample, this clonotype was seen a few times. For the CDR3, the DNA is TGTGCCAGTGTAACGAACACTGAAGCTTTCTTT. Protein sequence: CASVTNTEAFF. The chain links TRBV7-8 to TRBJ1-1; D remains unclear. Germline V gives CDR1 SGHVS, CDR2 FQNEAQ. Trimming shortened V by 9 bases and J by 1 base, and 6 bases separated the two germline ends. This CDR3 is built from 11 residues. Using reference TRBV7-8 and TRBJ1-1 for the parts outside the CDR3, the full variable domain is GAGVSQSPRYKVAKRGQDVALRCDPISGHVSLFWYQQALGQGPEFLTYFQNEAQLDKSGLPSDRFFAERPEGSVSTLKIQRTQQEDSAVYLCASVTNTEAFFGQGTRLTVV.

V gene TRBV11-2 combines with J gene TRBJ2-7; tentatively, D is TRBD1 (8 bases). Germline loops: CDR1 SGHAT, CDR2 FQNNGV. The V end lost 5 bases, the J end lost 2 bases, and 13 bases lay between the germline ends. The CDR3 runs 14 residues. The CDR3 region has the DNA TGTGCCAGCAGCCGTACAGGGGGGGCCTACGAGCAGTACGTC. As protein: CASSRTGGAYEQYV.

By share, this clonotype ranks as medium-sized (0.01 to 0.1%). This chain joins TRBV7-2 and TRBJ2-1; D is unclear. This CDR3 is built from 17 residues. The ends were cut back, 5 bases at V and 0 bases at J, with 17 bases in the middle. The germline CDR1 and CDR2 sequences are SGHTA and FQGNSA. The CDR3 coding sequence is TGTGCCAGCAGCCTCCACGCGAGCGCTCGCTCCTACAATGAGCAGTTCTTC. Amino acid sequence: CASSLHASARSYNEQFF.

This clonotype appeared many times. J is TRBJ2-2 and V is TRBV25-1, with a possible D match to TRBD2 (5 bases). Deletions cut 5 bases from V and 4 bases from J, with 11 bases between. The CDR3 is made up of 14 amino acids. Germline V gives CDR1 MGHDK, CDR2 SYGVNS. The CDR3 is CASSRWETTGELFF. For the CDR3, the DNA is TGTGCCAGCAGTCGCTGGGAGACCACCGGGGAGCTGTTTTTT.

The genes are TRBV7-9 and TRBJ2-1; 8 bases are a match to TRBD2. The CDR3 covers 16 residues. CDR1 is SEHNR and CDR2 is FQNEAQ in the germline V gene (reference sequence). The V gene end was trimmed by 5 bases and the J gene end by 3 bases; junction bases not matched to a gene: 9. The CDR3 sequence is CASSPHRGTSYNEQFF. As DNA, the CDR3 is TGTGCCAGCAGCCCCCATCGGGGGACTAGCTACAATGAGCAGTTCTTC.

V is TRBV7-6 and J is TRBJ2-7; D unresolved. In germline, CDR1 is SGHVS, CDR2 FNYEAQ. The CDR3 is 12 residues long. Trimming left V 4 bases short and J 10 bases short, with 14 bases between. Here the CDR3 reads CASSSQTTLQYF. The CDR3 DNA is TGTGCCAGCAGCTCCCAAACCACATTACAGTACTTC.

This clonotype has a handful of counts. The chain uses TRBV6-5 and TRBJ2-3; the D is unclear. The CDR3 loop spans 17 amino acids. V lost 2 bases to trimming and J lost 0 bases, with 15 bases between them. Germline V gene data show CDR1 as MNHEY and CDR2 as SVGAGI. CDR3 in DNA: TGTGCCAGCAGTTACGTGGGAACCCGTTTTAGCACAGATACGCAGTATTTT. The encoded protein is CASSYVGTRFSTDTQYF.

The chain carries TRBV6-2 or TRBV6-3 and TRBJ2-3; 13 nucleotides line up with TRBD2. This CDR3 is 16 amino acids long. The V segment lost 6 bases and the J segment 5 bases; nucleotides outside the gene matches: 8. Germline V gives CDR1 MNHEY, CDR2 SVGEGT. The CDR3 sequence: CASSRPGLAGVDTQYF. The CDR3 DNA is TGTGCCAGCAGCCGCCCCGGACTAGCGGGAGTAGATACGCAGTATTTT.

V usage is TRBV5-1 and J usage is TRBJ2-2; D possibly matches TRBD1 or TRBD2 (5 bases each). V was clipped by 3 bases and J by 6 bases, with 21 bases between them. CDR1 and CDR2 (germline): SGHRS, YFSETQ. CDR3 length: 17 amino acids. CDR3 sequence: CASSSSPGTASAGELFF. The CDR3 DNA sequence: TGCGCCAGCAGCTCCTCACCCGGGACGGCGAGCGCCGGGGAGCTGTTTTTT.

This clonotype was observed a few times. The chain recombines TRBV19 with TRBJ2-7; 13 nucleotides line up with TRBD2. The ends lost 3 bases at V and 6 bases at J; junction bases unmatched: 11. The CDR3 covers 17 residues. CDR1 and CDR2 (germline): LNHDA, SQIVND (reference sequence). The CDR3, as DNA: TGTGCCAGTAGTATCGGTTCGGGACTAGCGGGATTTGGCGAGCAGTACTTC. Protein sequence: CASSIGSGLAGFGEQYF.